This T cell receptor (beta chain) stems from a study of CD8+CD57+ T cells in acquired aplastic anemia. Profiling of TCR beta VDJ combinations and CDR3 sequences used genomic DNA as template. TCRdb processed the reads anew with MiXCR; each CDR3 protein has one entry. The table records a few hundred thousand distinct CDR3 sequences, under 60% of them present only once. Worth noting for this clonotype: Antigen: not known.

Sequencing involved patients with CD8+CD57+ cell expansion previously shown by flow cytometry. Germline V gives CDR1 KGHSH, CDR2 LQKENI. The CDR3 runs 17 residues. The germline V and J ends were trimmed by 3 bases and 0 bases, with 15 bases remaining between them. General observations from the study: Sharing between patients and controls was observed for 25 to 30 CD8+ CDR3 sequences.

The chain combines TRBV18 with TRBJ1-3; tentatively, D is TRBD1 (6 bases). This receptor was taken from a human donor with aplastic anemia. The sample was sorted CD4+, CD8+, or CD8+CD57+ T cells (not recorded which) from PBMCs. The CDR3 nucleotides read TGTGCCAGCTCACCCAACACAGGGCTTATCTCTGGAAACACCATATATTTT. Translation: CASSPNTGLISGNTIYF.